This T cell receptor beta chain is drawn from a study of T cells in Graves' hyperthyroidism and ophthalmopathy. Amplified TCR beta CDR3 regions came from RNA transcripts. With the HTBI primer set, the TCR CDR3 went through a first round of RT-PCR. MiXCR, applied by TCRdb to the multiplex PCR reads, yields one record per CDR3 protein. The table lists fewer than 600,000 distinct CDR3 sequences, over 13% of them singletons. PBMCs were derived from 10 ml fresh peripheral blood. This clonotype was detected ten times or more. This CDR3 has 15 residues. With 6 bases removed from V and 2 bases from J, the gap between germline ends came to 16 bases.

The sequencing sample was made of blood. The chain combines TRBV12-3 or TRBV12-4 with TRBJ2-5; D is unresolved. The sequence was obtained from a woman younger than 35 with Graves' hyperthyroidism. The CDR3 reads CASSPRGRPQETQYF. DNA for the CDR3: TGTGCCAGCAGCCCGAGAGGCAGGCCTCAAGAGACCCAGTACTTC.